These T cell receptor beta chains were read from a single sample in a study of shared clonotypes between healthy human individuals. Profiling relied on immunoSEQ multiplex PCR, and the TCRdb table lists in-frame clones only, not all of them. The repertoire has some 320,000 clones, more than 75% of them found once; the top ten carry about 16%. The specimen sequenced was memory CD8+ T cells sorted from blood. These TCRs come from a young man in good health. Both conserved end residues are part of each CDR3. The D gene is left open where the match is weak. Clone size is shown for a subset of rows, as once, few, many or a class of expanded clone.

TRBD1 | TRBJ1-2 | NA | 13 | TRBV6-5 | TGTGCCAGCAGTTTCGGGACAGGCGATGGCTACACCTTC | CASSFGTGDGYTF
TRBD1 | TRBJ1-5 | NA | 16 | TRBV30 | TGTGCCTGGAGTGCTTTGGGACAGGGGGCCCATCAGCCCCAGCATTTT | CAWSALGQGAHQPQHF
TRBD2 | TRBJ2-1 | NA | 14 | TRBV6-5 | TGTGCCAGCGGGGAGGGTTCCTCCTTCAATGAGCAGTTCTTC | CASGEGSSFNEQFF
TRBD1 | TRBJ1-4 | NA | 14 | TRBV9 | TGTGCCAGCAGCGTTGGGACAGGGGCCCGAAAACTGTTTTTT | CASSVGTGARKLFF
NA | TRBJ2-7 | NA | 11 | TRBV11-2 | TGTGCCAGCAGCTTCCCCGGAGAGCAGTACTTC | CASSFPGEQYF
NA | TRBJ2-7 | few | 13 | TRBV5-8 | TGTGCCAGCAGCTTGTGGTTCTCCTACGAGCAGTACTTC | CASSLWFSYEQYF
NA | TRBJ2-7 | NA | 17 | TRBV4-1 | TGCGCCAGCAGCCAAGGGCAGGGCCCTCTCCTACCCTACGAGCAGTACTTC | CASSQGQGPLLPYEQYF
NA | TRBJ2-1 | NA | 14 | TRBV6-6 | TGTGCCAGCAGTTACTTCCAGGGCAACAATGAGCAGTTCTTC | CASSYFQGNNEQFF
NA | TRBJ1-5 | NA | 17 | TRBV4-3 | TGCGCCAGCAGCCCCTCATGGGGCGGATATAGCAATCAGCCCCAGCATTTT | CASSPSWGGYSNQPQHF
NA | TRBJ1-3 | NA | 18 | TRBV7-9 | TGTGCCAGCAGCTTAGAGGGGCGCTTGATCGGATCTGGAAACACCATATATTTT | CASSLEGRLIGSGNTIYF
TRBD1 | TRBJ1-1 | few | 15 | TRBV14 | TGTGCCAGCGGGGGACAGGGGGCTCTGAACACTGAAGCTTTCTTT | CASGGQGALNTEAFF
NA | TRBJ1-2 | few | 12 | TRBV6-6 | TGTGCCAGCGGAGGAAATTTCTATGGCTACACCTTC | CASGGNFYGYTF
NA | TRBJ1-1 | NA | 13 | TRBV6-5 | TGTGCCAGCAGTTACGGGGGGGCCACTGAAGCTTTCTTT | CASSYGGATEAFF
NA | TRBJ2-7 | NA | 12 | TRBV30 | TGTGCCTGGAGTGGGACATCCTACGAGCAGTACTTC | CAWSGTSYEQYF
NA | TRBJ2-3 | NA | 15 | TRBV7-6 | TGTGCCAGCAGCTATCGCGATTCGAGGCGAGATACGCAGTATTTT | CASSYRDSRRDTQYF
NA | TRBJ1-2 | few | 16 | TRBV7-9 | TGTGCCAGCAGCTTAGAGTATCGTCCCGGGAGCCATGGCTACACCTTC | CASSLEYRPGSHGYTF
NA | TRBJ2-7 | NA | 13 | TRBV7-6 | TGTGCCAGCAGCTACACCGAGGCTTACGAGCAGTACTTC | CASSYTEAYEQYF
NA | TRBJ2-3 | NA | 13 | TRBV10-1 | TGCGCCAGCAGTGACTTACCCCAGGATACGCAGTATTTT | CASSDLPQDTQYF
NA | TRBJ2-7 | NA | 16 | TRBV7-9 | TGTGCCAGCAGCCTCCTTCGGGACGAAAGCCTACGAGGGCAGTACTTC | CASSLLRDESLRGQYF
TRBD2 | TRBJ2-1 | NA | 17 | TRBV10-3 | TGTGCCATCAGTGAGTCGGTAACTAGCGGGCCCTACAATGAGCAGTTCTTC | CAISESVTSGPYNEQFF
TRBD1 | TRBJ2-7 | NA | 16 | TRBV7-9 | TGTGCCAGCAGCTTAGCACAGGGGAAATCAGCCTACGAGCAGTACTTC | CASSLAQGKSAYEQYF
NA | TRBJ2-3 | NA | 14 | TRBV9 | TGTGCCAGCAGCAACCCGACTATTTCGGATACGCAGTATTTT | CASSNPTISDTQYF
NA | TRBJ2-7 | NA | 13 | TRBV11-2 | TGTGCCAGCATGCGGGACTTGACCTACGAGCAGTACTTC | CASMRDLTYEQYF
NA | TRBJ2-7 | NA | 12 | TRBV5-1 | TGCGCCAGCAGCTTAAGGATCGACGAGCAGTACTTC | CASSLRIDEQYF
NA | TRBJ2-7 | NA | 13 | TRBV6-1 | TGTGCCGTCGAGGGGGAAAACTCCTACGAGCAGTACTTC | CAVEGENSYEQYF
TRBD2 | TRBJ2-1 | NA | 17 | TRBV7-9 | TGTGCCAGCAGCTCCTCACTAGCGGGGGACTCCTACAATGAGCAGTTCTTC | CASSSSLAGDSYNEQFF
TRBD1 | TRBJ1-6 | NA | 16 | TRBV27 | TGTGCCAGCAGTTTATTGGGACAGCTATATAATTCACCCCTCCACTTT | CASSLLGQLYNSPLHF
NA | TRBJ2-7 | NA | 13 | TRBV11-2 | TGTGCCAGCAGCAGTGGTAGTGGCTACGAGCAGTACTTC | CASSSGSGYEQYF
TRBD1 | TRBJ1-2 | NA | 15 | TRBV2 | TGTGCCAGCAGTACCGGACAGGGGGTCCTTGAAGGCTACACCTTC | CASSTGQGVLEGYTF
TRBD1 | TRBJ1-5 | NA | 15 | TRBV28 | TGTGCCAGCAGTACAGGGGTTTATAGCAATCAGCCCCAGCATTTT | CASSTGVYSNQPQHF
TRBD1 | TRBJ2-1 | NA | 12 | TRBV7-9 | TGTGCCAGCAGCCCATCCTGGACAGGGCAGTTCTTC | CASSPSWTGQFF
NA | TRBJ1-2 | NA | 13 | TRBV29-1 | TGCAGCGTTGATGGGACAAAGGACCATGGCTACACCTTC | CSVDGTKDHGYTF
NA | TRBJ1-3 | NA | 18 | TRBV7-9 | TGTGCCAGCAGCTTAACGCGTGGGCGGCTCAGCTCTGGAAACACCATATATTTT | CASSLTRGRLSSGNTIYF
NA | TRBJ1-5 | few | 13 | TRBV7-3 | TGTGCCAGCAGCTCCCGGGGGGATCAGCCCCAGCATTTT | CASSSRGDQPQHF
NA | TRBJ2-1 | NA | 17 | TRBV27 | TGTGCCAGCAGACCAACCTCAATCGAAGTCATACGCGATGAGCAGTTCTTC | CASRPTSIEVIRDEQFF
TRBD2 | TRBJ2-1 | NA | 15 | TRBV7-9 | TGTGCCAGCAGTCCTAGCGGGGGGACTTACAATGAGCAGTTCTTC | CASSPSGGTYNEQFF
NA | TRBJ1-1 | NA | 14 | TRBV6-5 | TGTGCCAGCAGTTACGGCGGATTGGAGACTGAAGCTTTCTTT | CASSYGGLETEAFF
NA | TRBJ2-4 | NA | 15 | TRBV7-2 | TGTGCCAGCAGCGGCCCGTGGGGAGTGAAAAACATTCAGTACTTC | CASSGPWGVKNIQYF
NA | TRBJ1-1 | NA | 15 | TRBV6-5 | TGTGCCAGCAGTTACGGGTCTGCAGGGAACACTGAAGCTTTCTTT | CASSYGSAGNTEAFF
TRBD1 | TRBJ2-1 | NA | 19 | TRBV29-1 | TGCAGCGTTGAAGATCGGACAGGGTGGAGCCCTACCGGTAACAATGAGCAGTTCTTC | CSVEDRTGWSPTGNNEQFF
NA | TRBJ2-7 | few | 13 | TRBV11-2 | TGTGCCAGCAGCTTAGAACGTCGGTACGAGCAGTACTTC | CASSLERRYEQYF
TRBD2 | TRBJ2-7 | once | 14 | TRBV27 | TGTGCCAGCAGTTCGACTAGCGCTGCCTACGAGCAGTACTTC | CASSSTSAAYEQYF
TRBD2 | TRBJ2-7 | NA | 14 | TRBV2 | TGTGCCAGCAGTGTTAGCGGGCCTACCTACGAGCAGTACTTC | CASSVSGPTYEQYF
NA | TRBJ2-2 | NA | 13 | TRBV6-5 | TGTGCCAGCAGTTACTCGTCCCCCGGGGAGCTGTTTTTT | CASSYSSPGELFF
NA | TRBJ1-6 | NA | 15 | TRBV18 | TGTGCCAGCTCACCCGGACGGATTTATAATTCACCCCTCCACTTT | CASSPGRIYNSPLHF